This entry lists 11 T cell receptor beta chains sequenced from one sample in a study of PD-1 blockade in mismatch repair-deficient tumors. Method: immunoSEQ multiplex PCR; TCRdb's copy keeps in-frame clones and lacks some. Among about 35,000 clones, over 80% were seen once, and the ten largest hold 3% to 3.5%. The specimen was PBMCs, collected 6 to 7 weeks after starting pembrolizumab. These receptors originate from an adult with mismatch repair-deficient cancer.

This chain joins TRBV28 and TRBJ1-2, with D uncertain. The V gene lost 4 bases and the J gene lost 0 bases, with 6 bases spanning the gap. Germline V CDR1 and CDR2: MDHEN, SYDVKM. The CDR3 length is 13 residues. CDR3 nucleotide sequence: TGTGCCAGCAGTTCTCCCGCTAACTATGGCTACACCTTC. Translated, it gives CASSSPANYGYTF.

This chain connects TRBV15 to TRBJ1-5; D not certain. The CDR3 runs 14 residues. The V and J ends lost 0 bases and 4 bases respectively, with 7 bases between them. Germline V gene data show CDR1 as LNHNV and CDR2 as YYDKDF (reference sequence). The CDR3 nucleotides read TGTGCCACCAGCAGAGATCTAGAGAATCAGCCCCAGCATTTT. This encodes CATSRDLENQPQHF.

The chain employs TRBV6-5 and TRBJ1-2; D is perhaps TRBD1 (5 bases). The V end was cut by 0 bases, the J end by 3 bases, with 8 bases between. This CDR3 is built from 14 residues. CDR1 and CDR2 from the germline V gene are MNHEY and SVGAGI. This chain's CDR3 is CASSYSGVDYGYTF. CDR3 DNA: TGTGCCAGCAGTTACTCAGGGGTAGACTATGGCTACACCTTC.

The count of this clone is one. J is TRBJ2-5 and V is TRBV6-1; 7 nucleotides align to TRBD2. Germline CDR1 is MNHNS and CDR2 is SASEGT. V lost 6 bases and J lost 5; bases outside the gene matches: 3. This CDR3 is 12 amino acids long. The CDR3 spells CASRGGYETQYF. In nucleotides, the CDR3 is TGTGCCAGCAGGGGGGGGTATGAGACCCAGTACTTC.

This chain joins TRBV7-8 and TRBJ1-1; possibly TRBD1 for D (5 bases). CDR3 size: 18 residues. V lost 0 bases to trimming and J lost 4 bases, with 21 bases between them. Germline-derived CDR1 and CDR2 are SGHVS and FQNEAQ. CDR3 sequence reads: CASSLARWRLRGSTEAFF. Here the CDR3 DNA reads TGTGCCAGCAGCTTAGCGCGGTGGCGGCTTCGGGGGAGCACTGAAGCTTTCTTT.

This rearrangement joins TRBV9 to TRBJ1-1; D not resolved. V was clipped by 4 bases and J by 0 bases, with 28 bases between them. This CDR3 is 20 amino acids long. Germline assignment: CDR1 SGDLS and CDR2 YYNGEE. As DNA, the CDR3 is TGTGCCAGCAGCTTAACGACCCCGCCCCTTACAGTAAGAATGAACACTGAAGCTTTCTTT. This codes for CASSLTTPPLTVRMNTEAFF.

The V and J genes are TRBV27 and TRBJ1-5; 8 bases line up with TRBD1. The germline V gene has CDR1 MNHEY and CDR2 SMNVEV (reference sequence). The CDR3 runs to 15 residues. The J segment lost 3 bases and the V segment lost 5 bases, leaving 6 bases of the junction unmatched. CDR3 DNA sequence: TGTGCCAGCAGTCCAGGGGGCCCCATCAATCAGCCCCAGCATTTT. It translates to CASSPGGPINQPQHF.

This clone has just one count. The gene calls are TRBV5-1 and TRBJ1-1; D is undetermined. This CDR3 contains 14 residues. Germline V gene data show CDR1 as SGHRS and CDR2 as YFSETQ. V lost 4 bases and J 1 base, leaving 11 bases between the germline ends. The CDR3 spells CASSLQAENTEAFF. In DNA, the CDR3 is TGCGCCAGCAGCCTTCAGGCCGAGAACACTGAAGCTTTCTTT.

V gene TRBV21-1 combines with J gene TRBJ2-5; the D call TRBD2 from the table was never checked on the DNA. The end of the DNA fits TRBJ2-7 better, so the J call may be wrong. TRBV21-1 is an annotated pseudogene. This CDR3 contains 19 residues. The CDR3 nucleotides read TGTGCCAGCAGCGCCCCAATTAGCGGGAGGACCAACGTAGGCTACGAGCAGTACTTC. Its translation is CASSAPISGRTNVGYEQYF.

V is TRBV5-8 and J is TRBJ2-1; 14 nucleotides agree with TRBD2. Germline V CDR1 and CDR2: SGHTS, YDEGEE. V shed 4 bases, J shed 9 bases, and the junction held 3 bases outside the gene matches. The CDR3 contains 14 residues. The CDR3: CASSLGLAGVEQFF. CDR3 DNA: TGTGCCAGCAGCCTGGGACTAGCGGGAGTTGAGCAGTTCTTC.

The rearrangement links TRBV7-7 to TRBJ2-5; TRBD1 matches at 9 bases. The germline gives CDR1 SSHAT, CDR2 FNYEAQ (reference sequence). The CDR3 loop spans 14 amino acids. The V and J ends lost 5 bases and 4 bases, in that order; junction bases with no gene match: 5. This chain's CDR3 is CASSVTGGGETQYF. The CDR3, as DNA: TGTGCCAGCAGCGTGACAGGGGGTGGAGAGACCCAGTACTTC.